The clone carrying this TCR beta chain showed up just once. What it binds is unknown. This entry comes from a study of blood T cells in healthy people across ages. General observations from the study: What prevented conclusive comparison of naive and antigen-experienced cells was that PBMCs were unsorted. With age, beta diversity per million T cells declined roughly linearly, significantly by 35 to 40.

Then a second PCR, running roughly 7 to 11 cycles, was carried out with a sample-barcoded 5' primer and a J-beta primer mix. TCRdb redid the calling of the 5' RACE reads with MiXCR, one entry per CDR3 protein. The sample shows some 1.7 million distinct CDR3 sequences, 28% of them seen only once. Aged about 6 to 95, donors were systemically healthy Caucasians from Russia. CDR1 SEHNR and CDR2 FQNEAQ come from the germline V gene (reference sequence). CDR3 length: 16 amino acids. Trimming at V came to 5 bases and at J to 3 bases, leaving 12 bases not matched to a gene. This receptor was obtained from a woman aged 25 to 39 in good health. Sample: blood. The V call is TRBV7-9, the J call TRBJ2-7, with TRBD2 matching over 8 bases. CDR3 sequence: CASSAGPAGEGYEQYF. The CDR3 region has the DNA TGTGCCAGCAGCGCGGGACCAGCGGGAGAGGGCTACGAGCAGTACTTC.